The 16 T cell receptor beta chains given below trace back to one sample, sequenced in a study of early T cells in non-severe SARS-CoV-2 infection. TCRdb re-analysed the 5' RACE reads in MiXCR, keeping a single row per CDR3 protein. Among about 72,000 distinct CDR3 sequences listed, approximately 10% were seen once. Sequenced material: whole blood. The receptors here all came from an adult who was a healthcare worker with PCR-confirmed SARS-CoV-2 infection or an uninfected control (not recorded which).

This chain uses TRBV4-1 with TRBJ1-5; no reliable D call. Trimming shortened V by 1 base and J by 5 bases, and 21 bases separated the two germline ends. The CDR3 is made up of 18 amino acids. Germline-derived CDR1 and CDR2 are MGHRA and YSYEKL. CDR3 residues: CASSQVWRLWAPYQPQHF. DNA for the CDR3: TGCGCCAGCAGCCAAGTTTGGAGGTTATGGGCGCCCTATCAGCCCCAGCATTTT.

This clonotype came up many times. V gene TRBV7-2 combines with J gene TRBJ2-3, with D unclear. CDR1 is SGHTA, CDR2 FQGNSA, per germline. CDR3 length equals 13 residues. Trimming stripped 1 base from V and 4 bases from J, with 6 bases between. The chain's CDR3 is CASSLDPPDTQYF. The CDR3 region has the DNA TGTGCCAGCAGCTTAGACCCCCCAGATACGCAGTATTTT.

This clonotype occurred many times. The rearrangement joins TRBV7-3 to TRBJ2-2, with D unclear. Germline V gives CDR1 SGHTA, CDR2 FQGTGA. Between the trimmed V and J ends, which lost 2 bases and 0 bases, there was a span of 4 bases. The CDR3 runs to 14 residues. The CDR3 spells CASSLAANTGELFF. The CDR3 DNA reads TGTGCCAGCAGCTTAGCAGCGAACACCGGGGAGCTGTTTTTT. Full variable domain (remainder filled in from reference TRBV7-3 and TRBJ2-2): GAGVSQTPSNKVTEKGKYVELRCDPISGHTALYWYRQSLGQGPEFLIYFQGTGAADDSGLPNDRFFAVRPEGSVSTLKIQRTERGDSAVYLCASSLAANTGELFFGEGSRLTVL.

This clonotype showed up many times. The V call is TRBV6-1, the J call TRBJ1-1; D perhaps matches TRBD1 (5 bases). The CDR3 spans 14 residues. Per germline, CDR1 MNHNS and CDR2 SASEGT. V shed 7 bases and J shed 2 bases, with 14 bases lying between them. The CDR3 DNA reads TGTGCCAGCACCCAGGGCAGATTTAACACTGAAGCTTTCTTT. Translation: CASTQGRFNTEAFF.

The CDR3 DNA is TGTGCCAGCAGTTTATTTGGTGCGGGAGAGGAGACCCAGTACTTC. It encodes CASSLFGAGEETQYF. This chain uses TRBV28 with TRBJ2-5; 7 bases match TRBD2. CDR1 and CDR2 (germline): MDHEN, SYDVKM. The CDR3 is 15 amino acids. Trimming at V came to 1 base and at J to 5 bases, leaving 7 bases not matched to a gene.

This clonotype was observed a few times. The chain couples TRBV10-3 to TRBJ2-2, with TRBD1 matching 8 bases. The CDR3 covers 17 residues. The junction had 11 bases not matched to a gene; V was cut back by 3 bases and J by 5 bases. The germline gives CDR1 ENHRY, CDR2 SYGVKD. CDR3 residues: CAISDQTGAGGTGELFF. The CDR3 DNA reads as TGTGCCATCAGTGACCAGACAGGGGCTGGAGGGACCGGGGAGCTGTTTTTT.

This chain connects TRBV28 to TRBJ2-1; TRBD1 matches at 9 bases. V dropped 7 bases and J dropped 9; count of bases not matched to a gene: 13. Germline CDR1 and CDR2: MDHEN and SYDVKM. The CDR3 sequence is 15 residues long. CDR3 sequence reads: CASNIPGQGIIEQFF. The CDR3, as DNA: TGTGCCAGCAATATACCGGGACAGGGCATTATTGAGCAGTTCTTC.

There are many counts of this clonotype. The chain joins TRBV5-1 to TRBJ2-3, with 8 positions matching TRBD1. CDR1 is SGHRS, CDR2 YFSETQ, per germline. The CDR3 covers 15 residues. The junction had 3 bases not matched to a gene; V was cut back by 1 base and J by 2 bases. This CDR3 is CASSLQGANTDTQYF. The CDR3 DNA is TGCGCCAGCAGCTTGCAGGGGGCGAACACAGATACGCAGTATTTT.

At least ten counts were recorded for this clonotype. V and J are TRBV2 and TRBJ2-7, with TRBD2 matching 13 bases. The J segment lost 5 bases and the V segment lost 4 bases, leaving 2 bases of the junction unmatched. CDR3 size: 14 residues. The germline V gene has CDR1 SNHLY and CDR2 FYNNEI. This CDR3 reads CASSGGTSGNEQYF. The CDR3 coding sequence is TGTGCCAGCAGTGGGGGGACTAGCGGGAACGAGCAGTACTTC. The entire variable domain, with the rest obtained from reference TRBV2 and TRBJ2-7, is as follows: EPEVTQTPSHQVTQMGQEVILRCVPISNHLYFYWYRQILGQKVEFLVSFYNNEISEKSEIFDDQFSVERPDGSNFTLKIRSTKLEDSAMYFCASSGGTSGNEQYFGPGTRLTVT.

The chain has TRBV7-9 and TRBJ2-5; no firm D call. The CDR3 runs 13 residues. CDR1 SEHNR and CDR2 FQNEAQ come from the germline V gene (reference sequence). Trimming left V 5 bases short and J 3 bases short, with 10 bases between. The CDR3 reads CASSLDQKETQYF. CDR3 DNA sequence: TGTGCCAGCAGCCTGGATCAAAAAGAGACCCAGTACTTC.

This clonotype was seen a handful of times. The chain uses TRBV7-2 and TRBJ1-4; 7 bases are a match to TRBD1. Germline values: CDR1 SGHTA, CDR2 FQGNSA. V dropped 1 base and J dropped 14; count of bases not matched to a gene: 7. This CDR3 has 13 amino acids. The CDR3 spells CASSLGRQGGLFF. Here the CDR3 DNA reads TGTGCCAGCAGCTTAGGTCGACAGGGAGGTCTGTTTTTT.

CDR3 in DNA: TGTGCCAGCAGCCCCTCAGCAGCTACAGAGACCCAGTACTTC. This sequence encodes CASSPSAATETQYF. This chain connects TRBV3-1 to TRBJ2-5; D is ambiguous. This CDR3 has 14 amino acids. V lost 4 bases, J lost 4 bases, and 13 bases lay in between. Germline CDR1 reads LGHDT; CDR2 reads YNNKEL (reference sequence).

The chain couples TRBV20-1 to TRBJ1-5; no reliable D call. This CDR3 is built from 13 residues. In germline, CDR1 is DFQATT, CDR2 SNEGSKA (reference sequence). The V and J ends lost 3 bases and 3 bases respectively, with 9 bases between them. The CDR3 spells CSARGSYNQPQHF. CDR3 nucleotide sequence: TGCAGTGCTAGGGGGAGTTACAATCAGCCCCAGCATTTT.

This clonotype occurred once. The V and J genes are TRBV24-1 and TRBJ2-1, with TRBD2 matching over 8 bases. This CDR3 spans 16 amino acids. After removal of 7 bases from V and 6 bases from J, the junction contained 13 bases not matched to a gene. Germline-derived CDR1 and CDR2 are KGHDR and SFDVKD. The CDR3 is CATSNSGLAGFNEQFF. CDR3 nucleotide sequence: TGTGCCACCAGCAACTCCGGACTAGCAGGTTTCAATGAGCAGTTCTTC.

This clonotype was observed once. One end of the junction does not line up with germline, which may come from a read error. This chain connects TRBV4-1 to TRBJ2-2; D might be TRBD1 (5 bases). CDR1 is MGHRA, CDR2 YSYEKL, per germline. There are 15 residues in the CDR3. CDR3 DNA sequence: TGCGACAGCAGCCAAAGTGGGGCCGGCGCCGGGGAGCTGTTTTTT. This codes for CDSSQSGAGAGELFF.

This clonotype was counted only a few times. V gene TRBV18 combines with J gene TRBJ1-3, with D unclear. The CDR3 covers 15 residues. Trimming left V 4 bases short and J 2 bases short, with 12 bases between. Germline CDR1 is KGHSH and CDR2 is LQKENI. The CDR3 region has the DNA TGTGCCAGCTCACAGGGCCTACTCGCTGGAAACACCATATATTTT. It encodes CASSQGLLAGNTIYF.